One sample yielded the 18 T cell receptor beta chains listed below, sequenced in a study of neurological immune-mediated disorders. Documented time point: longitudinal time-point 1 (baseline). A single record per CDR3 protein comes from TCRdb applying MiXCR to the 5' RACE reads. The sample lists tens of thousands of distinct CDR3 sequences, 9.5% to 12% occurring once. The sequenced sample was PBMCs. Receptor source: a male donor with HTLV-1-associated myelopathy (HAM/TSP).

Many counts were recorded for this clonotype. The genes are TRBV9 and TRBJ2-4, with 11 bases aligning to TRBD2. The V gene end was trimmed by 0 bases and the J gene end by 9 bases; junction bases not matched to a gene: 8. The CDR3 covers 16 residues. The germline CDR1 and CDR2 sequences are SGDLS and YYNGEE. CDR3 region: CASSVAGSGGAVIQYF. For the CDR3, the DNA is TGTGCCAGCAGCGTAGCGGGTAGCGGGGGGGCCGTCATTCAGTACTTC.

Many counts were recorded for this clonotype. The CDR3 reads CASSSTKRGGIDEQFF. As DNA, the CDR3 is TGTGCCAGCAGTTCGACGAAGCGGGGGGGCATTGATGAGCAGTTCTTC. The rearrangement joins TRBV28 to TRBJ2-1; 10 bases fit TRBD2. The CDR3 sequence is 16 residues long. Germline lookup yields CDR1 MDHEN and CDR2 SYDVKM. V lost 4 bases and J lost 8; bases outside the gene matches: 11.

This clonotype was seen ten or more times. CDR3 in DNA: TGCAAGCAAGCAGGGGGAGGGGCCGGGGAGCTGTTTTTT. This translates into CKQAGGGAGELFF. This chain joins TRBV20-1 and TRBJ2-2; D is perhaps TRBD1 or TRBD2 (7 bases each). The CDR3 runs 13 residues. The germline CDR1 and CDR2 sequences are DFQATT and SNEGSKA (reference sequence).

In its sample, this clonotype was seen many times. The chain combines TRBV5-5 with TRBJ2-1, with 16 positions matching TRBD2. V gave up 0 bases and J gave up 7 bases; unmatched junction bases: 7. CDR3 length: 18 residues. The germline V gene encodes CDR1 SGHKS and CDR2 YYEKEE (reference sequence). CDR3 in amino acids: CASSLAEGLAGGKNEQFF. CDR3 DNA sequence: TGTGCCAGCAGCTTGGCCGAGGGACTAGCGGGGGGGAAGAATGAGCAGTTCTTC.

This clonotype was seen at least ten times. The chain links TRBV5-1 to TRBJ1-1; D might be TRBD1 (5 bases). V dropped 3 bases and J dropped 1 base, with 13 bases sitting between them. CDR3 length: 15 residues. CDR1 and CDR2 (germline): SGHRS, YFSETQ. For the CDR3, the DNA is TGCGCCAGCAGCTCCCCGGGGCACCAGAACACTGAAGCTTTCTTT. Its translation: CASSSPGHQNTEAFF.

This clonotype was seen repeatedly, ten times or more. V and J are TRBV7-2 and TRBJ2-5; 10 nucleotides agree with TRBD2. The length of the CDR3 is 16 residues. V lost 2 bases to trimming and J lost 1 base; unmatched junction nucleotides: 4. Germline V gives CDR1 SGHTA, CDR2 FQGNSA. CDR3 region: CASSLLAGEFQETQYF. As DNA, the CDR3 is TGTGCCAGCAGCTTACTAGCGGGGGAGTTCCAAGAGACCCAGTACTTC.

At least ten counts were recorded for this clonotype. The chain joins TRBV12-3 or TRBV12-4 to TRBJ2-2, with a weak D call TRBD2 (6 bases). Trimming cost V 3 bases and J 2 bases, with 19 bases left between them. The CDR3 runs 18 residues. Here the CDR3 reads CASSLGRGGELNTGELFF. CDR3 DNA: TGTGCCAGCAGTTTGGGGCGGGGAGGAGAATTAAACACCGGGGAGCTGTTTTTT.

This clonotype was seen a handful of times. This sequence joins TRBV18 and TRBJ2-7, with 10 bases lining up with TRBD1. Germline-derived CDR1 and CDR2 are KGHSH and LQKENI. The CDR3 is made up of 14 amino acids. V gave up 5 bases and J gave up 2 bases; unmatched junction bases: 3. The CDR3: CASSRQGAPYEQYF. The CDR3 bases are TGTGCCAGCTCAAGACAGGGGGCCCCCTACGAGCAGTACTTC.

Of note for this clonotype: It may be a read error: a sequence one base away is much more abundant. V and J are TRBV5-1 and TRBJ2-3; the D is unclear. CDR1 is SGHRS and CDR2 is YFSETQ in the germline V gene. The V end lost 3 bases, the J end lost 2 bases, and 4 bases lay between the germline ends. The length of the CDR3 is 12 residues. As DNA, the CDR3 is TGCGCCAGCAGCTCTAACACAGATACGCAGTATTTT. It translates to CASSSNTDTQYF. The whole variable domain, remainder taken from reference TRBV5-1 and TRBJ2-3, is KAGVTQTPRYLIKTRGQQVTLSCSPISGHRSVSWYQQTPGQGLQFLFEYFSETQRNKGNFPGRFSGRQFSNSRSEMNVSTLELGDSALYLCASSSNTDTQYFGPGTRLTVL.

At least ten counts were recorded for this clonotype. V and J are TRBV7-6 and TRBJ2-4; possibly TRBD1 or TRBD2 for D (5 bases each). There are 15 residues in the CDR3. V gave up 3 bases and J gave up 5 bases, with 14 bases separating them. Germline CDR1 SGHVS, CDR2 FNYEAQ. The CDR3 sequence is CASSFDPLGENIQYF. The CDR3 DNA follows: TGTGCCAGCAGCTTTGACCCATTGGGGGAAAACATTCAGTACTTC.

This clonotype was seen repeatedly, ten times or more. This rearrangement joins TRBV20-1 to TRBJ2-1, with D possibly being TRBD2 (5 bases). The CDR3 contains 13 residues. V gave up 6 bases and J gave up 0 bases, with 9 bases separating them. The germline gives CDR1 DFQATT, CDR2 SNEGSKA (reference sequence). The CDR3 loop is CSAGGLSYNEQFF. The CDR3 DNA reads TGCAGTGCAGGCGGACTCTCCTACAATGAGCAGTTCTTC.

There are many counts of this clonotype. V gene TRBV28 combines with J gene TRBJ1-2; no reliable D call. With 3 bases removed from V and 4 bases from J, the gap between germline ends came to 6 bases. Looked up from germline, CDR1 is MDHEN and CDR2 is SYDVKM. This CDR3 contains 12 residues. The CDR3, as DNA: TGTGCCAGCAGTTTGCGGGTCTATGGCTACACCTTC. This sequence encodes CASSLRVYGYTF.

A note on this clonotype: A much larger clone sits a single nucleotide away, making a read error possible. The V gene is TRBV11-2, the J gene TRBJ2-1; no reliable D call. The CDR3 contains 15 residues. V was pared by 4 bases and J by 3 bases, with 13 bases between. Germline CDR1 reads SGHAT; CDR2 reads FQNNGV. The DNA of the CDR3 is TGTGCCAGCAGCTACTACTCCGGCTTCTACAATGAGCAGTTCTTC. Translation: CASSYYSGFYNEQFF.

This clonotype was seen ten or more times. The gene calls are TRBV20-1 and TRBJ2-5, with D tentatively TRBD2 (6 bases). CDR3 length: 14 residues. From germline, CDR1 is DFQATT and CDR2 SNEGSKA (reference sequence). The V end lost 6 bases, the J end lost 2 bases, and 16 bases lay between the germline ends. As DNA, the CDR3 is TGCAGTGCCCGAAGGGCCGGGGGACAAGAGACCCAGTACTTC. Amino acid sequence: CSARRAGGQETQYF.

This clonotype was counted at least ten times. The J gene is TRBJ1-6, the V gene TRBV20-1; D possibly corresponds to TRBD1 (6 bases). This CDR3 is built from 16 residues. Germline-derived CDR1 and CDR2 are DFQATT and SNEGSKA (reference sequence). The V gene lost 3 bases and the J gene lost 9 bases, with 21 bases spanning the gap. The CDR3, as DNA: TGCAGTGCTAGTTATTTTCGGACAGTCCAATTTTCACCCCTCCACTTT. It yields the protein CSASYFRTVQFSPLHF.

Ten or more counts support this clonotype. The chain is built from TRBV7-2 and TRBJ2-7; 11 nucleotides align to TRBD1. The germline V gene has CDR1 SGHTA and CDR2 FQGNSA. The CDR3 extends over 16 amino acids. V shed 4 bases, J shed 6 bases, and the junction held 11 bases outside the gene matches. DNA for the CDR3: TGTGCCAGCAGCTCGGCCCCCGGGACAGGGGGACCCGAGCAGTACTTC. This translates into CASSSAPGTGGPEQYF.

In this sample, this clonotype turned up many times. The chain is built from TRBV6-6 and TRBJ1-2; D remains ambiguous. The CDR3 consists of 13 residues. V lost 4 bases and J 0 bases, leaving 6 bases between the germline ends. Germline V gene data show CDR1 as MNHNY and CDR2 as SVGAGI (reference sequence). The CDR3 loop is CASSSETNYGYTF. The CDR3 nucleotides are TGTGCCAGCAGTTCCGAAACTAACTATGGCTACACCTTC.

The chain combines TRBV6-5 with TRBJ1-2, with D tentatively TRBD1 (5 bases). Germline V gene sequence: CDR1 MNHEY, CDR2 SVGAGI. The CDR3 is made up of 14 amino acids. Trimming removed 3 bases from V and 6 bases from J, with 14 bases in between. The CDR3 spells CASSYSGGGNGYTF. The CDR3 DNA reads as TGTGCCAGCAGTTATTCCGGGGGAGGGAATGGCTACACCTTC.